This T cell receptor (beta chain) appears in the sequencing data of a study of blood T cell repertoires in COVID-19. For the study at large: In each case, the material was cDNA or gDNA derived from T cells, B-cell-depleted T cells, or PBMCs.

There are 11 residues in the CDR3. The germline V gene has CDR1 MDHEN and CDR2 SYDVKM. This study enrolled people aged about 18 to 100 from around 25 US geographic areas. Grouping used clinical history reported by participants in a survey and questionnaire. Two consecutive negative NP/OP PCR tests, clearance, or resolved symptoms defined Cohort 3 recovery. Remarks on this clone: A read error may produce the germline difference seen at one junction end.

Repertoires were generated with immunoSEQ multiplex PCR, while TCRdb's copy carries only in-frame clones and drops some. This table holds about 280,000 clones, around nine tenths found once. The clonotype originates from a woman aged 40 to 50 who had recovered from COVID-19. Sequenced sample: PBMCs or T cells enriched from blood (not recorded which). This sequence joins TRBV28 and TRBJ2-5; D not certain. CDR3 in DNA: TGTGCCAGCAGTTTATTAGAGGCCCAGTACTTC. It encodes CASSLLEAQYF.